These T cell receptor beta chains were read from a single sample in a study of glioma-infiltrating T cells. TCRdb recomputed calls from the multiplex PCR reads with MiXCR, one row per CDR3 protein. The sample comprises over 100,000 distinct CDR3 sequences, less than 30% of which are singletons, and 30% to 35% rests with the top ten. Sequenced input: glioma tissue, nonneoplastic brain tissue, or PBMCs (not recorded which). Receptors originate from a human donor with low-grade glioma or glioblastoma, undergoing nonglioma brain surgery, or in good health (not recorded which). CDR3s include the opening cysteine and the closing phenylalanine or tryptophan. The D gene is left open where the match is weak. Rows may omit the clone size; those that give it use once, few, many or a size class.

>.|TRBV7-2|TRBJ2-7|14|many
TGTGCCAGCAGCTTGCGACTAGGCTCCTACGAGCAGTACTTC
CASSLRLGSYEQYF
>.|TRBV29-1|TRBJ2-5|12|.
TGCAGCGTTATCCGGGCCCAAGAGACCCAGTACTTC
CSVIRAQETQYF
>.|TRBV7-2|TRBJ1-3|17|many
TGTGCCAGCAGCCGTCTAGGTCTAGGGGGAAGTGGAAACACCATATATTTT
CASSRLGLGGSGNTIYF
>TRBD1|TRBV7-2|TRBJ1-4|17|many
TGTGCCAGCAGCTCCGACAGGGGGCTCGGGGCTAATGAAAAACTGTTTTTT
CASSSDRGLGANEKLFF
>.|TRBV20-1|TRBJ1-2|15|many
TGCAGTGCTATTCCATGGGCCCTTTCGAGAGGGGGCTACACCTTC
CSAIPWALSRGGYTF
>.|TRBV20-1|TRBJ2-2|14|many
TGCAGTGCTAGCAGGCAGGGGAGCACCGGGGAGCTGTTTTTT
CSASRQGSTGELFF
>.|TRBV7-2|TRBJ2-1|14|many
TGTGCCAGCAGCTTAAGGGGCGCAAGCAATGAGCAGTTCTTC
CASSLRGASNEQFF
>.|TRBV4-1|TRBJ2-7|12|many
TGCGCCAGCAGCCATTGGGTTTCCGAGCAGTACTTC
CASSHWVSEQYF
>TRBD1|TRBV11-3|TRBJ2-5|14|.
TGTGCCAGCAGCCTCGACAGGGGAAAAGAGACCCAGTACTTC
CASSLDRGKETQYF
>.|TRBV7-8|TRBJ1-3|14|many
TGTGCCAGCAGCTTAAGTCCGGGGGGCTACACCATATATTTT
CASSLSPGGYTIYF
>.|TRBV2|TRBJ2-1|14|many
TGTGCCAGCACCCGGGACTCCCGTTGGGGTGAGCAGTTCTTC
CASTRDSRWGEQFF
>TRBD2|TRBV6-1|TRBJ2-7|16|once
TGTGCCATCATAGGGGGCCGGACTAGCGGGAGAAGTGAGCAGTACTTC
CAIIGGRTSGRSEQYF
>.|TRBV7-9|TRBJ2-3|14|many
TGTGCCAGCAGCCTCGCAAGTAACACAGATACGCAGTATTTT
CASSLASNTDTQYF
>.|TRBV6-2/TRBV6-3|TRBJ1-5|15|many
TGTGCCAGCAGTTACCTGTCGGGGGTCAATCAGCCCCAGCATTTT
CASSYLSGVNQPQHF
>.|TRBV4-1|TRBJ2-1|11|.
TGCGCCAGCAGTCAGGGCTACGAGCAGTTCTTC
CASSQGYEQFF
>.|TRBV6-1|TRBJ2-7|14|many
TGTGCCAGCAGGGCGAGACAGCTCTCCTACGAGCAGTACTTC
CASRARQLSYEQYF
>.|TRBV19|TRBJ2-2|13|few
TGTGCCAGTAGTATACAGGGCGCCGAAGGGCTGTTTTTT
CASSIQGAEGLFF
>.|TRBV19|TRBJ1-2|12|many
TGTGCCAGTAGTAGCGACAGATATGGCTACACCTTC
CASSSDRYGYTF
>TRBD1|TRBV4-1|TRBJ2-1|19|.
TGCGCCAGCAGCCAAGATCTAAGACAGGGGGTACTACGTGACAATGAGCAGTTCTTC
CASSQDLRQGVLRDNEQFF
>.|TRBV20-1|TRBJ2-5|14|many
TGCAGTGCTAGAGGCGGGCAGGGTGGGCAGACCCAGTACTTC
CSARGGQGGQTQYF
>.|TRBV7-9|TRBJ1-1|15|many
TGTGCCAGCAGTTCTAGGGGGAGTCCTCTACCCGAAGCTTTCTTT
CASSSRGSPLPEAFF
>.|TRBV30|TRBJ1-6|16|.
TGTGCCTGGAGTGTATTTCAGAGCTCCTATAATTCACCCCTCCACTTT
CAWSVFQSSYNSPLHF
>.|TRBV6-6|TRBJ2-7|13|.
TGTGCCAGAACCCCAGCCCCCCGCGGCGAGCAGTACTTC
CARTPAPRGEQYF
>.|TRBV18|TRBJ1-1|12|.
TGTGCCAGCTCGGCGGGTGGCACTGAAGCTTTCTTT
CASSAGGTEAFF
>TRBD1|TRBV20-1|TRBJ2-7|14|many
TGCAGTGCTAGGAAACCGGGACAGATCTACGAGCAGTACTTC
CSARKPGQIYEQYF
>.|TRBV7-2|TRBJ2-7|13|many
TGTGCCAGCAGAGTCTCCAAGGGCTACGAGCAGTACTTC
CASRVSKGYEQYF
>TRBD2|TRBV9|TRBJ2-3|17|.
TGTGCCAGCAGCGCAGGACTAGCGGGGCCTAGCACAGATACGCAGTATTTT
CASSAGLAGPSTDTQYF
>TRBD1|TRBV5-1|TRBJ2-2|14|many
TGCGCCAGCAGCATCGGACAGGGCACCGGGGAGCTGTTTTTT
CASSIGQGTGELFF